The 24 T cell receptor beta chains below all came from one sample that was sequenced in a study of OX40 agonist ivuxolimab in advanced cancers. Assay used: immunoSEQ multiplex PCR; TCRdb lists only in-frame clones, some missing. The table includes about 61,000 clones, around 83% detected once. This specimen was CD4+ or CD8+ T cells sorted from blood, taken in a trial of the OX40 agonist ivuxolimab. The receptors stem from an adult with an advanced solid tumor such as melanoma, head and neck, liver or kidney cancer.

The CDR3 loop reads CASSSPGTEQYF. As DNA, the CDR3 is TGTGCCAGCTCCTCCCCGGGTACCGAGCAGTACTTC. The rearrangement uses TRBV18 and TRBJ2-7; D is ambiguous. There are 12 residues in the CDR3. CDR1 and CDR2 (germline): KGHSH, LQKENI. The V and J ends lost 6 bases and 6 bases respectively, with 12 bases between them.

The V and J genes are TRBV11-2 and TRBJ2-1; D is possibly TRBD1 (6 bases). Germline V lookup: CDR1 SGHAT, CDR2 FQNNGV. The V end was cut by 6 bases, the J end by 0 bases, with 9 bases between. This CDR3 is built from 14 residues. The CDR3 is CASSGGGSYNEQFF. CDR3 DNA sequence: TGTGCCAGCAGTGGGGGCGGCTCCTACAATGAGCAGTTCTTC.

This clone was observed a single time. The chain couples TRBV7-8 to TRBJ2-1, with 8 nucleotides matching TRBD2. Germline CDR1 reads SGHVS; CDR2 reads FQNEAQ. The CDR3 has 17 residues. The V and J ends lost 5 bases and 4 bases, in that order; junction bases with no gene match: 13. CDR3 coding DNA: TGTGCCAGCAGCCCGGCCATGCGGACTAGCCTTTACAATGAGCAGTTCTTC. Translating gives CASSPAMRTSLYNEQFF.

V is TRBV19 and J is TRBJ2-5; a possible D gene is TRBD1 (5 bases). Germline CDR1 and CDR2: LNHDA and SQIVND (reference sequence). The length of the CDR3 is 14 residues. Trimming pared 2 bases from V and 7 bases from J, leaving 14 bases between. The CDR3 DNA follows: TGTGCCAGTAGTATACCTGGACACGGCGGGACCCAGTACTTC. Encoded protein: CASSIPGHGGTQYF.

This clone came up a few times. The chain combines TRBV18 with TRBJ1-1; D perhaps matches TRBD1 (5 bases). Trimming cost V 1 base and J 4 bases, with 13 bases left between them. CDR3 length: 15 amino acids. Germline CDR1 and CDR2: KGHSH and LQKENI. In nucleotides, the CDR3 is TGTGCCAGCTCACCACATTTCCAGGGAGGCACTGAAGCTTTCTTT. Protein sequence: CASSPHFQGGTEAFF.

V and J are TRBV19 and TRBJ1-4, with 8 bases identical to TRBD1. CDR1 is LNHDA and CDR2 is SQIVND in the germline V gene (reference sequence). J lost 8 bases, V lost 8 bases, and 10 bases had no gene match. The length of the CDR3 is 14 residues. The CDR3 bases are TGTGCCAGTGGCAGACAGGGGCGGGAAGAAAAACTGTTTTTT. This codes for CASGRQGREEKLFF.

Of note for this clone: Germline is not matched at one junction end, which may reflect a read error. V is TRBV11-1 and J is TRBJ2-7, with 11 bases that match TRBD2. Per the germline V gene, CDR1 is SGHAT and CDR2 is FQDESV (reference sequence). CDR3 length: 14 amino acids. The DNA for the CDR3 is TGTGCCAGCAGCGTAGCGGGGGGGCGAGCCGAGCAGTACTTC. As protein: CASSVAGGRAEQYF.

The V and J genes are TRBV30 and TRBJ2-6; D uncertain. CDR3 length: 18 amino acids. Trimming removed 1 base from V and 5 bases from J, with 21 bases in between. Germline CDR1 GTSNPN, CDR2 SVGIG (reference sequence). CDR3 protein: CAWSGVSGYGLWANVLTF. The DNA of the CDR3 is TGTGCCTGGAGTGGAGTGTCCGGGTACGGCCTTTGGGCCAACGTCCTGACTTTC.

In nucleotides, the CDR3 is TGCGCCAGCAGCCAAAGTAGCGGGGGGGCTGGGGAGACCCAGTACTTC. Protein sequence: CASSQSSGGAGETQYF. This rearrangement joins TRBV4-1 to TRBJ2-5, with 11 bases identical to TRBD2. Germline values: CDR1 MGHRA, CDR2 YSYEKL. The CDR3 has 16 amino acids. The V segment lost 2 bases and the J segment 5 bases; nucleotides outside the gene matches: 7.

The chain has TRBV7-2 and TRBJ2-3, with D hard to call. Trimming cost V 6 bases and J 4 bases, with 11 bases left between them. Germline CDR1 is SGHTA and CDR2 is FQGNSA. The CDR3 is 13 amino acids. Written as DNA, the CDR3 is TGTGCCAGCAGATTCAGTGTCCCAGATACGCAGTATTTT. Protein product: CASRFSVPDTQYF.

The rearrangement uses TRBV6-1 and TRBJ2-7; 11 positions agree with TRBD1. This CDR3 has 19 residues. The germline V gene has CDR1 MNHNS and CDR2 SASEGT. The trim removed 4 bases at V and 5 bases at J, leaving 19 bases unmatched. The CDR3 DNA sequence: TGTGCCAGCAGTGGACTGAGGCAAATGGGGACAGGGGGTCCCCACGAGCAGTACTTC. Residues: CASSGLRQMGTGGPHEQYF.

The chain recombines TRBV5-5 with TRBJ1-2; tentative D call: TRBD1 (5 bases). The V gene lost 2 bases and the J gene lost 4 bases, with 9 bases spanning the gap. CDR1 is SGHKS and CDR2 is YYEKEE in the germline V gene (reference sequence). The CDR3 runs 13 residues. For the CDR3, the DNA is TGTGCCAGCAGCTTACCTGGGGGCTATGGCTACACCTTC. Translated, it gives CASSLPGGYGYTF.

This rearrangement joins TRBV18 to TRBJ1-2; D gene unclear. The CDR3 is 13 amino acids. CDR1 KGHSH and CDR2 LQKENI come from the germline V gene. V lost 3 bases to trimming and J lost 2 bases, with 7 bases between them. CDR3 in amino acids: CASSPEINYGYTF. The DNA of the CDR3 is TGTGCCAGCTCACCGGAAATAAACTATGGCTACACCTTC. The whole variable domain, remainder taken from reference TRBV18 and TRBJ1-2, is NAGVMQNPRHLVRRRGQEARLRCSPMKGHSHVYWYRQLPEEGLKFMVYLQKENIIDESGMPKERFSAEFPKEGPSILRIQQVVRGDSAAYFCASSPEINYGYTFGSGTRLTVV.

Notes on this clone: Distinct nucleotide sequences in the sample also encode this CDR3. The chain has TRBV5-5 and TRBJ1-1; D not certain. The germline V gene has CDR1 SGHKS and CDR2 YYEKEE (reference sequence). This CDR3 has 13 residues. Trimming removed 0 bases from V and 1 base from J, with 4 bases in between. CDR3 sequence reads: CASSLARNTEAFF. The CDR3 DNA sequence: TGTGCCAGCAGCTTGGCCAGGAACACTGAAGCTTTCTTT. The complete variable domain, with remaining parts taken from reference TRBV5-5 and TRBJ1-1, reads DAGVTQSPTHLIKTRGQQVTLRCSPISGHKSVSWYQQVLGQGPQFIFQYYEKEERGRGNFPDRFSARQFPNYSSELNVNALLLGDSALYLCASSLARNTEAFFGQGTRLTVV.

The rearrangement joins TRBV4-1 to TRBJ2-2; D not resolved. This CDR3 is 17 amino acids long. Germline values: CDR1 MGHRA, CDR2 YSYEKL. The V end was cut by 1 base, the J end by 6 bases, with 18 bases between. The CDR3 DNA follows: TGCGCCAGCAGCCAAGTTGATATGGGGTTTCTGGCCGGGGAGCTGTTTTTT. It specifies CASSQVDMGFLAGELFF.

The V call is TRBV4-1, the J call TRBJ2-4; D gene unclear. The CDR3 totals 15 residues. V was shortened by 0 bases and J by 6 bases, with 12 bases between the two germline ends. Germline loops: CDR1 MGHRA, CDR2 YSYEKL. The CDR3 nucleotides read TGCGCCAGCAGCCAAGATCACGGTCTTCCAAACATTCAGTACTTC. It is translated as CASSQDHGLPNIQYF.

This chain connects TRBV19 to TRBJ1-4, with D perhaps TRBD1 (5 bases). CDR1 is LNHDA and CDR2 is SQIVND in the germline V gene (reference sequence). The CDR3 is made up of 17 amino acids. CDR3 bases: TGTGCTGCCAGTAGCTGGTCGGGCCAGGGAGCTAATGAAAAACTGTTTTTT. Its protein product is CAASSWSGQGANEKLFF.

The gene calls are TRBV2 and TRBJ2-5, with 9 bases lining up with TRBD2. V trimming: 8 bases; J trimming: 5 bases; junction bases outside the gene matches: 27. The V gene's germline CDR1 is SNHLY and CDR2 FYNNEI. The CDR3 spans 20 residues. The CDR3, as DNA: TGTGCCAGCCCCCGCGGAGCTGGGGCGGGGGGGCCTATTACTGACGAGACCCAGTACTTC. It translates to CASPRGAGAGGPITDETQYF.

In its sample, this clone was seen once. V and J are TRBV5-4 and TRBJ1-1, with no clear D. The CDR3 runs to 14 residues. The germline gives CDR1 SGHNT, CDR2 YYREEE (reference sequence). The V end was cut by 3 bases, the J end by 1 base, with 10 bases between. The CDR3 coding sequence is TGTGCCAGCAGCTCATCTCAGAGGAACACTGAAGCTTTCTTT. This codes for CASSSSQRNTEAFF.

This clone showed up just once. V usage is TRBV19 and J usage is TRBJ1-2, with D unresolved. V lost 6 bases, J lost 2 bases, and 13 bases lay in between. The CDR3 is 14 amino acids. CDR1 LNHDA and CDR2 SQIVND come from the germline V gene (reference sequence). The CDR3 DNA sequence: TGTGCCAGTAGCAGATCTGGAGGGAACTATGGCTACACCTTC. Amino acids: CASSRSGGNYGYTF.

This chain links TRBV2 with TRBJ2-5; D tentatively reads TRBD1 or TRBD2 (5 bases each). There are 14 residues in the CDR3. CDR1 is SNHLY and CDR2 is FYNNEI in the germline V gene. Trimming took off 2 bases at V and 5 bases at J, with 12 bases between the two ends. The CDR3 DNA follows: TGTGCCAGCAGTGAATTTGGGACCAGGGAGACCCAGTACTTC. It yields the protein CASSEFGTRETQYF.

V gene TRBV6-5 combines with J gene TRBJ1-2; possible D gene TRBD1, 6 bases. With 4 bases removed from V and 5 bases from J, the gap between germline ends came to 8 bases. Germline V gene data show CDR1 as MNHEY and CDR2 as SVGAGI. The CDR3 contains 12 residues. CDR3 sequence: CASSLTGYGYTF. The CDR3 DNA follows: TGTGCCAGCAGTTTGACAGGATATGGCTACACCTTC.

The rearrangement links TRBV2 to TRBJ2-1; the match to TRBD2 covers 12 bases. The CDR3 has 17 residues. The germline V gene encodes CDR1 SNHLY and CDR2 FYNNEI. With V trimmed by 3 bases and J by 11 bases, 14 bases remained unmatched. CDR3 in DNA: TGTGCCAGCAGTGAGCCCCGAGTACTAGCGGGGGGTGATAAGCAGTTCTTC. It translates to CASSEPRVLAGGDKQFF.

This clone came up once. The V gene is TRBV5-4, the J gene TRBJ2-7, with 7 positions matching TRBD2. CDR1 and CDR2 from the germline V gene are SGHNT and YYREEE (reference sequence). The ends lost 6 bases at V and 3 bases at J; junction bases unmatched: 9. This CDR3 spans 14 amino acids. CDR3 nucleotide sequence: TGTGCCAGCACGGGCGGGGGATCGGACTACGAGCAGTACTTC. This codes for CASTGGGSDYEQYF.